A selection of T cell receptor beta chains follows, all from one sample in a study of T-cell memory formation after mild COVID-19. TCRdb passed the 5' RACE reads through MiXCR, listing each CDR3 protein once. The top ten hold around 23% of the sample, which has approximately 300,000 distinct CDR3 sequences, 15% seen once. The material sequenced was PBMCs or a T cell subset sorted from them (not recorded which). All receptors come from a man aged 18 to 29 who had mild COVID-19 (a few samples of this study predate the infection). Cell type and time point are not known. Both conserved end residues are part of each CDR3. Each record gives: V gene, J gene, clone size, CDR3 protein. Only some rows state a clone size, as once, few, many or a class for expanded clones.

>TRBV11-2|TRBJ2-1|NA
CASRSLTGSEQFF
>TRBV6-2/TRBV6-3|TRBJ2-2|NA
CASTYGQTNTGELFF
>TRBV7-3|TRBJ2-3|few
CASRQAGKDTQYF
>TRBV7-9|TRBJ2-3|NA
CASSFLLGPADTQYF
>TRBV20-1|TRBJ1-5|NA
CSARGSILNQPQHF
>TRBV10-3|TRBJ1-4|many
CAISEVQLVEKLFF
>TRBV5-1|TRBJ2-1|NA
CASTGPTGEQFF
>TRBV7-2|TRBJ2-5|NA
CASSPTGARETQYF
>TRBV5-1|TRBJ1-2|few
CASSLADRGPGYTF
>TRBV29-1|TRBJ2-3|few
CSGSLLASGGAAPDTQYF
>TRBV12-3/TRBV12-4|TRBJ1-2|NA
CASSPTGSYGYTF
>TRBV3-1|TRBJ2-7|few
CASSPSMTGYEQYF
>TRBV9|TRBJ2-3|many
CASSVSGATDTQYF
>TRBV7-2|TRBJ2-1|few
CASSTLAGWGNEQFF
>TRBV4-3|TRBJ1-4|NA
CASSVGQATNEKLFF
>TRBV12-3/TRBV12-4|TRBJ1-6|NA
CATGSRDRGSPLHF
>TRBV10-3|TRBJ1-3|NA
CAISESNPFSGNTIYF
>TRBV7-9|TRBJ1-2|NA
CASSLGGRGADYGYTF
>TRBV5-6|TRBJ2-7|NA
CASSSLGTSYEQYF
>TRBV7-2|TRBJ2-3|many
CASSLALGPDTQYF
>TRBV5-1|TRBJ1-2|few
CASSLLGSLGYTF
>TRBV7-2|TRBJ1-1|NA
CASRRNRGYAEAFF
>TRBV4-3|TRBJ1-1|NA
CASSQEGGGENTEAFF
>TRBV4-2|TRBJ1-5|NA
CASSQEFSGESQPQHF
>TRBV4-3|TRBJ2-1|many
CASSQTPGRRYNEQFF
>TRBV7-9|TRBJ2-4|NA
CASSLVGRLAKNIQYF
>TRBV2|TRBJ1-5|few
CASSSLETAWVQPQHF
>TRBV6-6|TRBJ1-2|NA
CASSYEAGPYGYTF
>TRBV4-1|TRBJ2-7|NA
CASSQETGAYEQYF
>TRBV4-1|TRBJ2-4|few
CASSPRARGQENIQYF
>TRBV6-2/TRBV6-3|TRBJ2-7|few
CASSYTVGGHEQYF
>TRBV5-6|TRBJ2-5|NA
CASSLFTGGRETQYF
>TRBV7-2|TRBJ2-7|many
CASSPSGGPYEQYF
>TRBV6-2/TRBV6-3|TRBJ2-2|NA
CASRTLDSRNTGELFF
>TRBV5-6|TRBJ1-2|few
CASSYRTVHYGYTF
>TRBV20-1|TRBJ1-1|few
CSARGTGDTEAFF
>TRBV5-1|TRBJ2-7|few
CASATGTGLYEQYF
>TRBV4-1|TRBJ2-7|NA
CASSVTGVGDEQYF
>TRBV7-2|TRBJ2-5|many
CASSLARGSQETQYF
>TRBV7-2|TRBJ2-7|NA
CASSHTTGQHYEQYF
>TRBV6-2/TRBV6-3|TRBJ2-6|NA
CASSSDRAGANVLTF
>TRBV6-5|TRBJ2-1|NA
CASSLSGGAGNEQFF
>TRBV9|TRBJ2-1|NA
CASSVAQTAALTGEQFF
>TRBV28|TRBJ2-1|NA
CASSSAGGQVNEQFF
>TRBV5-1|TRBJ2-7|NA
CASSFAGDEQYF
>TRBV24-1|TRBJ2-3|few
CATSDLRAPTDTQYF
>TRBV4-1|TRBJ1-2|NA
CASSPRGGGPYGYTF
>TRBV7-2|TRBJ2-3|many
CASRGQSDTQYF
>TRBV4-3|TRBJ2-5|few
CASSQEGPPTGGWETQYF
>TRBV29-1|TRBJ1-4|NA
CSVVTGNEKLFF